A single sample gave rise to the 16 T cell receptor beta chains below, sequenced in a study of cytomegalovirus exposure and HLA in healthy donors. This PCR relied on a set of 60 Vbeta primers and 13 Jbeta primers. TCRdb's copy holds only in-frame clones and misses some; the assay was immunoSEQ multiplex PCR. The table lists about 100,000 clones, roughly 80% of them singletons. Sequenced: PBMCs. The receptors come from a man in his forties in good health and CMV-seropositive.

This clone came up a few times. The V gene is TRBV19, the J gene TRBJ1-2; TRBD1 matches at 9 bases. The trim removed 4 bases at V and 8 bases at J, leaving 5 bases unmatched. Germline assignment: CDR1 LNHDA and CDR2 SQIVND (reference sequence). The CDR3 is 13 residues long. The CDR3 bases are TGTGCCAGTAGTACCGAGACAGGGGGGGGCTACACCTTC. Translated: CASSTETGGGYTF.

The rearrangement uses TRBV19 and TRBJ2-7; 10 bases align to TRBD1. Germline V gene data show CDR1 as LNHDA and CDR2 as SQIVND (reference sequence). The length of the CDR3 is 15 residues. The V segment lost 3 bases and the J segment 3 bases; nucleotides outside the gene matches: 5. In DNA, the CDR3 is TGTGCCAGTAGTATGCGCGGACAGGGGGACTACGAGCAGTACTTC. Residues: CASSMRGQGDYEQYF.

The DNA of the CDR3 is TGTGCCAGTATTACTAGCGGGAGGGGAGAGACCCAGTACTTC. Its protein is CASITSGRGETQYF. The J gene is TRBJ2-5, the V gene TRBV6-1; 13 bases line up with TRBD2. CDR3 length: 14 residues. Trimming took 9 bases from V and 4 from J; bases not matched to a gene: 5. Germline V gene data show CDR1 as MNHNS and CDR2 as SASEGT.

The V call is TRBV14, the J call TRBJ2-3; D call uncertain. The CDR3 extends over 14 amino acids. V was pared by 0 bases and J by 6 bases, with 10 bases between. Germline CDR1 reads SGHDN; CDR2 reads FVKESK. The CDR3 protein is CASSQDASFDTQYF. For the CDR3, the DNA is TGTGCCAGCAGCCAAGATGCAAGCTTCGATACGCAGTATTTT. Drawing the rest from reference TRBV14 and TRBJ2-3, the complete variable domain is EAGVTQFPSHSVIEKGQTVTLRCDPISGHDNLYWYRRVMGKEIKFLLHFVKESKQDESGMPNNRFLAERTGGTYSTLKVQPAELEDSGVYFCASSQDASFDTQYFGPGTRLTVL.

The chain carries TRBV29-1 and TRBJ2-1; TRBD2 agrees at 12 bases. Germline CDR1 and CDR2: SQVTM and ANQGSEA. The CDR3 spans 14 residues. The ends lost 3 bases at V and 6 bases at J; junction bases unmatched: 3. For the CDR3, the DNA is TGCAGCGTTGATAAGACTAGCGGGGGCAATGAGCAGTTCTTC. It yields the protein CSVDKTSGGNEQFF.

This chain uses TRBV10-3 with TRBJ1-6; D remains ambiguous. The CDR3 loop spans 15 amino acids. The V end was cut by 0 bases, the J end by 10 bases, with 13 bases between. Germline assignment: CDR1 ENHRY and CDR2 SYGVKD. CDR3 sequence: CAISESGEVRSPLHF. CDR3 sequence (DNA): TGTGCCATCAGTGAGTCCGGGGAGGTACGGTCACCCCTCCACTTT.

This CDR3 is CASSVDSRGYTF. In DNA, the CDR3 is TGTGCCAGCAGCGTGGACAGCCGAGGCTACACCTTC. The chain is built from TRBV5-6 and TRBJ1-2; a weak D match, TRBD1 (6 bases). This CDR3 is 12 amino acids long. V dropped 4 bases and J dropped 8 bases, with 12 bases sitting between them. Germline CDR1 is SGHDT and CDR2 is YYEEEE.

The CDR3 here is CASSIWPDRSTGELFF. DNA for the CDR3: TGTGCCAGTAGTATTTGGCCCGACAGGTCAACCGGGGAGCTGTTTTTT. The chain carries TRBV19 and TRBJ2-2; a possible D gene is TRBD1 (6 bases). The CDR3 spans 16 residues. V was trimmed by 3 bases and J by 5 bases, leaving 16 bases between them. Germline V gene data show CDR1 as LNHDA and CDR2 as SQIVND (reference sequence).

CDR3 nucleotides: TGTGCCAGCAGCGGCGAGGCTAACTATGGCTACACCTTC. It is translated as CASSGEANYGYTF. The J gene is TRBJ1-2, the V gene TRBV11-2; D is ambiguous. Germline assignment: CDR1 SGHAT and CDR2 FQNNGV. The CDR3 is made up of 13 amino acids. V was shortened by 5 bases and J by 0 bases, with 7 bases between the two germline ends.

This rearrangement joins TRBV7-9 to TRBJ1-4; D is undetermined. The V end was cut by 1 base, the J end by 8 bases, with 11 bases between. In germline, CDR1 is SEHNR, CDR2 FQNEAQ (reference sequence). The CDR3 has 14 amino acids. CDR3 region: CASSLVRGWEKLFF. CDR3 nucleotide sequence: TGTGCCAGCAGCTTAGTTCGGGGATGGGAAAAACTGTTTTTT.

This chain uses TRBV28 with TRBJ1-4; D gene unclear. The V and J ends lost 8 bases and 8 bases respectively, with 24 bases between them. CDR1 MDHEN and CDR2 SYDVKM come from the germline V gene. CDR3 length: 16 residues. Written as DNA, the CDR3 is TGTGCCAGCCAATCCCCGACGTCGGGGTATAAGGAAAAACTGTTTTTT. This encodes CASQSPTSGYKEKLFF.

This chain connects TRBV29-1 to TRBJ2-7; D might be TRBD2 (6 bases). Trimming took 3 bases from V and 3 from J, leaving 9 bases between them. Germline V gene data show CDR1 as SQVTM and CDR2 as ANQGSEA. The CDR3 is made up of 12 amino acids. The DNA for the CDR3 is TGCAGCGTTGAGTCGGAGGGCTACGAGCAGTACTTC. It specifies CSVESEGYEQYF.

The genes are TRBV5-6 and TRBJ2-5, with TRBD2 matching 12 bases. Trimming cost V 4 bases and J 5 bases; bases outside gene matches: 3. The germline gives CDR1 SGHDT, CDR2 YYEEEE. CDR3 size: 14 residues. CDR3 in DNA: TGTGCCAGCAGCCCCGGGACTAGCGGGGAGACCCAGTACTTC. This sequence encodes CASSPGTSGETQYF.

This clone has more than one count but fewer than ten. The chain is built from TRBV5-4 and TRBJ2-6; 8 nucleotides align to TRBD2. The germline CDR1 and CDR2 sequences are SGHNT and YYREEE (reference sequence). With 4 bases clipped from V and 0 bases from J, the junction kept 12 bases outside the gene matches. The CDR3 is 19 amino acids. CDR3 protein: CASSLSGGRATSGANVLTF. CDR3 coding DNA: TGTGCCAGCAGCCTCAGCGGGGGCAGGGCCACCTCTGGGGCCAACGTCCTGACTTTC.

V is TRBV7-9 and J is TRBJ1-1, with 7 positions matching TRBD1. Germline V gives CDR1 SEHNR, CDR2 FQNEAQ (reference sequence). The V segment lost 5 bases and the J segment 5 bases; nucleotides outside the gene matches: 14. The CDR3 spans 16 residues. The CDR3 nucleotides are TGTGCCAGCAGCCCTCACCCTCTGACAGGGAATACTGAAGCTTTCTTT. It specifies CASSPHPLTGNTEAFF.

In the case of this clone: At one boundary the junction diverges from the germline segment, which might be a read error. The chain joins TRBV6-5 to TRBJ2-5; a weak D match, TRBD1 (5 bases). Germline V gene lookup returns CDR1 MNHEY and CDR2 SVGAGI. This CDR3 has 16 residues. CDR3 residues: CASSYTTAQLQEIQYF. DNA of the CDR3: TGTGCCAGCAGTTACACGACAGCACAACTCCAAGAGATCCAGTACTTC.